Presented here are 21 T cell receptor beta chains from one specimen sequenced in a study of CD8 T cells in ankylosing spondylitis. Regarding the study as a whole: Within ankylosing spondylitis blood, a TCR beta motif made up of several highly homologous variants appeared to be characteristic.

MiXCR was run by TCRdb on the 5' RACE reads, yielding one entry per CDR3 protein. The sample includes 350,000 to 550,000 distinct CDR3 sequences, 25% to 30% seen only once; the top ten take roughly 0.8%. For these TCRs, the target antigens are not known. Source material: blood, either unsorted or a sorted T cell fraction (not recorded which). The receptors were sampled from a male donor with ankylosing spondylitis.

The chain joins TRBV7-6 to TRBJ2-5; D may be TRBD2 (5 bases). This CDR3 is built from 14 residues. CDR1 is SGHVS, CDR2 FNYEAQ, per germline. Trimming stripped 1 base from V and 5 bases from J, with 11 bases between. The CDR3 DNA sequence: TGTGCCAGCAGCTTAGTTCCGAGAGGGGAGACCCAGTACTTC. Its protein is CASSLVPRGETQYF.

This clonotype has just a few counts. The rearrangement joins TRBV20-1 to TRBJ2-3; tentative D call: TRBD2 (6 bases). The germline V and J ends were trimmed by 3 bases and 4 bases, with 8 bases remaining between them. This CDR3 has 12 residues. Germline-derived CDR1 and CDR2 are DFQATT and SNEGSKA (reference sequence). The CDR3 coding sequence is TGCAGTGCTAGTTGGGAGGCAGATACGCAGTATTTT. Residues: CSASWEADTQYF.

V gene TRBV5-1 combines with J gene TRBJ2-5; D not certain. Germline loops: CDR1 SGHRS, CDR2 YFSETQ. The V gene lost 7 bases and the J gene lost 1 base, with 14 bases spanning the gap. The CDR3 runs 14 residues. The CDR3 nucleotides are TGCGCCAGCCGATCTACACCTAGCCAAGAGACCCAGTACTTC. Protein sequence: CASRSTPSQETQYF.

The rearrangement links TRBV2 to TRBJ1-5; TRBD1 agrees at 8 bases. Germline V gene sequence: CDR1 SNHLY, CDR2 FYNNEI. With V trimmed by 7 bases and J by 2 bases, 7 bases remained unmatched. This CDR3 has 15 residues. CDR3 in amino acids: CASTRTGKGNQPQHF. CDR3 nucleotides: TGTGCCAGCACCAGGACAGGGAAGGGCAATCAGCCCCAGCATTTT.

The chain joins TRBV7-2 to TRBJ1-3, with D perhaps TRBD1 (5 bases). Trimming removed 5 bases at V and 4 bases at J, with 12 bases between. In germline, CDR1 is SGHTA, CDR2 FQGNSA. This CDR3 is 14 amino acids long. CDR3 loop: CASSGGAPGNTIYF. CDR3 sequence (DNA): TGTGCCAGCAGCGGAGGGGCGCCGGGAAACACCATATATTTT.

The table lists this clonotype with many counts. The chain carries TRBV4-1 and TRBJ2-1; weak D call: TRBD1 (6 bases). The CDR3 has 19 residues. CDR1 MGHRA and CDR2 YSYEKL come from the germline V gene. V lost 0 bases and J 5 bases, leaving 23 bases between the germline ends. CDR3 protein: CASSQEAMALRTVNNEQFF. DNA for the CDR3: TGCGCCAGCAGCCAAGAAGCTATGGCACTACGGACAGTTAACAATGAGCAGTTCTTC.

This clonotype has ten or more counts. The J gene is TRBJ2-3, the V gene TRBV12-3 or TRBV12-4; D gene ambiguous. The CDR3 sequence is 12 residues long. Between the trimmed V and J ends, which lost 6 bases and 4 bases, there was a span of 8 bases. The DNA for the CDR3 is TGTGCCAGCAGCCCTGGGCCAGATACGCAGTATTTT. It is translated as CASSPGPDTQYF.

This chain uses TRBV5-1 with TRBJ1-1; D unresolved. V was pared by 0 bases and J by 3 bases, with 9 bases between. Germline CDR1 reads SGHRS; CDR2 reads YFSETQ. The CDR3 contains 14 residues. CDR3 DNA: TGCGCCAGCAGCTTGGAACAGTACGACACTGAAGCTTTCTTT. Protein sequence: CASSLEQYDTEAFF.

In its sample, this clonotype was seen a few times. The chain links TRBV5-1 to TRBJ2-1; D may be TRBD1 (5 bases). Germline V gives CDR1 SGHRS, CDR2 YFSETQ. The ends were cut back, 0 bases at V and 2 bases at J, with 9 bases in the middle. This CDR3 comprises 15 residues. The CDR3 DNA reads as TGCGCCAGCAGCTTGGGTGACAGCACCTACAATGAGCAGTTCTTC. Its protein product is CASSLGDSTYNEQFF.

This rearrangement joins TRBV12-3 or TRBV12-4 to TRBJ2-2; maybe TRBD2 (5 bases). V lost 6 bases and J 5 bases, leaving 10 bases between the germline ends. The CDR3 extends over 13 amino acids. For the CDR3, the DNA is TGTGCCAGCAGGCGGACGGGGACCGGGGAGCTGTTTTTT. Protein: CASRRTGTGELFF.

The chain recombines TRBV20-1 with TRBJ2-3, with D tentatively TRBD1 (5 bases). The CDR3 has 13 amino acids. With 1 base removed from V and 2 bases from J, the gap between germline ends came to 7 bases. In germline, CDR1 is DFQATT, CDR2 SNEGSKA (reference sequence). The CDR3 loop reads CSARGTTTDTQYF. The CDR3 nucleotides are TGCAGTGCTAGAGGGACAACCACAGATACGCAGTATTTT.

The rearrangement uses TRBV7-6 and TRBJ2-3, with 7 positions matching TRBD2. V trimming: 1 base; J trimming: 5 bases; junction bases outside the gene matches: 6. CDR1 is SGHVS, CDR2 FNYEAQ, per germline. This CDR3 has 15 residues. The CDR3 protein is CASSLGREQRDTQYF. The CDR3, as DNA: TGTGCCAGCAGCTTAGGGCGGGAGCAGAGAGATACGCAGTATTTT.

The chain recombines TRBV18 with TRBJ2-7, with D possibly matching TRBD2 (7 bases). The CDR3 has 15 amino acids. V gave up 0 bases and J gave up 2 bases, with 11 bases separating them. The germline CDR1 and CDR2 sequences are KGHSH and LQKENI. DNA of the CDR3: TGTGCCAGCTCACCACCGGGGAGGGGGACCTACGAGCAGTACTTC. Amino acid sequence: CASSPPGRGTYEQYF.

The chain has TRBV24-1 and TRBJ2-5; the D gene is possibly TRBD1 (6 bases). CDR3 length: 15 amino acids. V was clipped by 2 bases and J by 5 bases, with 14 bases between them. Per germline, CDR1 KGHDR and CDR2 SFDVKD. This CDR3 reads CATSDSQGEWETQYF. In nucleotides, the CDR3 is TGTGCCACCAGTGATTCACAGGGAGAATGGGAGACCCAGTACTTC.

There are a few counts of this clonotype. The chain joins TRBV5-1 to TRBJ2-1, with 8 bases aligning to TRBD2. Germline CDR1 is SGHRS and CDR2 is YFSETQ. The CDR3 runs to 15 residues. The junction had 13 bases not matched to a gene; V was cut back by 5 bases and J by 9 bases. The CDR3 sequence: CASRSPFAGGGEQFF. The CDR3, as DNA: TGCGCCAGCAGAAGTCCCTTTGCGGGAGGTGGTGAGCAGTTCTTC.

This clonotype has just a few counts. CDR3 in amino acids: CASGEGAQDNSPLHF. The CDR3 nucleotides are TGTGCCAGTGGGGAAGGGGCGCAGGATAATTCACCCCTCCACTTT. The gene calls are TRBV12-3 or TRBV12-4 and TRBJ1-6, with D possibly matching TRBD1 (5 bases). CDR3 size: 15 residues. Between the trimmed V and J ends, which lost 9 bases and 5 bases, there was a span of 17 bases.

This clonotype was observed a handful of times. The CDR3 DNA follows: TGTGCCATCAGTGAGCGGGGGACAGCCTACAATGAGCAGTTCTTC. This sequence encodes CAISERGTAYNEQFF. The gene calls are TRBV10-3 and TRBJ2-1; tentatively, D is TRBD1 (7 bases). Deletions cut 2 bases from V and 2 bases from J, with 10 bases between. CDR3 size: 15 residues. Per germline, CDR1 ENHRY and CDR2 SYGVKD.

The chain couples TRBV27 to TRBJ2-2; no firm D call. V was pared by 2 bases and J by 1 base, with 8 bases between. CDR1 is MNHEY and CDR2 is SMNVEV in the germline V gene (reference sequence). The CDR3 covers 15 residues. The CDR3 sequence: CASSLRGKNTGELFF. The CDR3, as DNA: TGTGCCAGCAGTTTACGTGGGAAGAACACCGGGGAGCTGTTTTTT.

This chain joins TRBV7-9 and TRBJ2-2; perhaps TRBD1 as D (5 bases). With 5 bases removed from V and 2 bases from J, the gap between germline ends came to 12 bases. Germline V gene data show CDR1 as SEHNR and CDR2 as FQNEAQ (reference sequence). This CDR3 has 15 residues. This CDR3 is CASSPHRSNTGELFF. Written as DNA, the CDR3 is TGTGCCAGCAGCCCTCACAGGAGTAACACCGGGGAGCTGTTTTTT. Full variable domain (missing parts from reference TRBV7-9 and TRBJ2-2): DTGVSQNPRHKITKRGQNVTFRCDPISEHNRLYWYRQTLGQGPEFLTYFQNEAQLEKSRLLSDRFSAERPKGSFSTLEIQRTEQGDSAMYLCASSPHRSNTGELFFGEGSRLTVL.

CDR3 DNA sequence: TGCAGTGTCTATCCCCGGGACAGGGGCCTCAATGAGCAGTTCTTC. It is translated as CSVYPRDRGLNEQFF. The chain carries TRBV20-1 and TRBJ2-1, with 10 bases that match TRBD1. CDR3 length: 15 residues. Germline V gene data show CDR1 as DFQATT and CDR2 as SNEGSKA (reference sequence). J gave up 6 bases and V 7 bases, and 12 bases lay outside the gene matches.

The table lists this clonotype with a few counts. V gene TRBV2 combines with J gene TRBJ2-1; 12 bases are shared with TRBD2. The CDR3 loop spans 15 amino acids. Germline assignment: CDR1 SNHLY and CDR2 FYNNEI. J lost 4 bases, V lost 6 bases, and 4 bases had no gene match. CDR3 sequence: CASRLAGGVYNEQFF. The DNA for the CDR3 is TGTGCCAGCAGACTAGCGGGAGGAGTTTACAATGAGCAGTTCTTC.